This record concerns one TCR beta chain sequence. TCRdb keeps only in-frame clones here, not all; method: immunoSEQ multiplex PCR. The table records 300,000 to 400,000 clones, around 87% of them present only once. Germline assignment: CDR1 SGHKS and CDR2 YYEKEE (reference sequence). V lost 0 bases to trimming and J lost 7 bases; unmatched junction nucleotides: 3. The CDR3 totals 15 residues. The data derive from a study of blood T cell repertoires in COVID-19. The overall study: Acute-phase and convalescent COVID-19 samples originated in the United States, Italy and Spain.

J is TRBJ2-4 and V is TRBV5-5; 11 positions match TRBD2. The sequencing input was peripheral blood. This receptor was taken from a man aged 50-60 years with active or convalescent COVID-19. The CDR3 DNA is TGTGCCAGCAGCTTGGCCGGGACTAGCGGCAACATTCAGTACTTC. Translation: CASSLAGTSGNIQYF.